One T cell receptor (beta chain) is described in this entry. Its antigen is currently unknown. V gave up 0 bases and J gave up 1 base, with 10 bases separating them. The germline V gene encodes CDR1 SGHRS and CDR2 YFSETQ. This CDR3 region has 15 residues. This sample was included in a study of T cells in Graves' hyperthyroidism and ophthalmopathy. Study context: Peripheral blood was obtained at initial diagnosis, preceding any treatment.

Patients having uncontrolled infection, another autoimmune disease, pregnancy or lactation were not included. Overall study findings and caveats: Stable hyperthyroidism and ophthalmopathy were separated using 13 V-J signatures.

From RNA transcripts, TCR beta CDR3 regions were amplified. HTBI primers were used for first-round RT-PCR of the TCR CDR3. TCRdb processed the multiplex PCR reads anew with MiXCR; each CDR3 protein has one entry. The sample holds 550,000 to 650,000 distinct CDR3 sequences, about 14% seen once. The receptor was derived from a woman in her forties with Graves' hyperthyroidism. Sequences were obtained from blood. The chain employs TRBV5-1 and TRBJ1-1; D not certain. CDR3 amino acids: CASSLVQTRNTEAFF. CDR3 in DNA: TGCGCCAGCAGCTTGGTACAGACCAGGAACACTGAAGCTTTCTTT.